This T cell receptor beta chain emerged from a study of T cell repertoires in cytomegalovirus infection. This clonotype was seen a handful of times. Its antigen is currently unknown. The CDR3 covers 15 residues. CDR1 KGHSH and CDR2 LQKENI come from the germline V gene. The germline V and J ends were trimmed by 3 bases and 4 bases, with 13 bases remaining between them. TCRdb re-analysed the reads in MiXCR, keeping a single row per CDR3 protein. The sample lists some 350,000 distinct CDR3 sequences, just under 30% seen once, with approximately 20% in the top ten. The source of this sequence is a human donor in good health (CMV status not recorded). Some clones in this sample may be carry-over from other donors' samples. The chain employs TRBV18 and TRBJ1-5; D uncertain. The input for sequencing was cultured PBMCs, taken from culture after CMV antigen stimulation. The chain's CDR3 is CASSPLGGENQPQHF. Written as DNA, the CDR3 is TGTGCCAGCTCACCCCTGGGAGGCGAGAATCAGCCCCAGCATTTT.